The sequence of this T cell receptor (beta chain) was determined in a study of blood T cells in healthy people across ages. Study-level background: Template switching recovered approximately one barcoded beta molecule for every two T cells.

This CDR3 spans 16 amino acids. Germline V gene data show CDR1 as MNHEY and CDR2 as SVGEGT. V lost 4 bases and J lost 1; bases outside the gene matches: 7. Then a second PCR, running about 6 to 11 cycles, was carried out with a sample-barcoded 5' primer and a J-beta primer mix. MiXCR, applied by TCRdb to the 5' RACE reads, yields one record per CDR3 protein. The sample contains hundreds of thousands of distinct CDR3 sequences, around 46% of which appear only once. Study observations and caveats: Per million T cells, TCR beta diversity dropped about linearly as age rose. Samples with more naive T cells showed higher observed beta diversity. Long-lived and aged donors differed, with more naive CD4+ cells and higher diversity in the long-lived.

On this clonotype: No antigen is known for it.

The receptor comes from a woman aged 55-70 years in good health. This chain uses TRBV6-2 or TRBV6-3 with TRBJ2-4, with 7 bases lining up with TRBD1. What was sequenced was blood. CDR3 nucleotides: TGTGCCAGCAGTTCCGTCATGACAGGGGCCAAAAACATTCAGTACTTC. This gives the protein CASSSVMTGAKNIQYF.